This record concerns one TCR beta chain sequence. Antigen unknown. V trimming: 0 bases; J trimming: 8 bases; junction bases outside the gene matches: 10. The germline CDR1 and CDR2 sequences are LGHNA and YSLEER. The CDR3 is 17 residues long. The data stem from a study of T-cell memory formation after mild COVID-19. A 5'RACE reaction primed in the constant segment made cDNA libraries of TCR alpha and TCR beta, and these carried sample barcodes and UMIs. A single record per CDR3 protein comes from TCRdb applying MiXCR to the 5' RACE reads. The data show about 400,000 distinct CDR3 sequences, roughly 18% seen once. Findings of the study overall: Researchers found some responding clones in pre-infection memory, a sign that cross-reactive memory joined. CD4/CD8 balance held among clones contracting day 15 to 85, and later expanders leaned CD4+. Researchers report contracting CD4+ clones mostly in CM and EM, with CD8+ clones in EMRA.

This chain joins TRBV4-3 and TRBJ1-4; 9 bases line up with TRBD1. The sample taken for sequencing was PBMCs or a T cell subset sorted from them (not recorded which). The receptor was isolated from a man younger than 35 who had mild COVID-19 (a few samples of this study predate the infection). Cell type and time point are not known. The DNA of the CDR3 is TGCGCCAGCAGCCAAGATTTCTTGGGACAGGGAAAAGAAAAACTGTTTTTT. Residues: CASSQDFLGQGKEKLFF.